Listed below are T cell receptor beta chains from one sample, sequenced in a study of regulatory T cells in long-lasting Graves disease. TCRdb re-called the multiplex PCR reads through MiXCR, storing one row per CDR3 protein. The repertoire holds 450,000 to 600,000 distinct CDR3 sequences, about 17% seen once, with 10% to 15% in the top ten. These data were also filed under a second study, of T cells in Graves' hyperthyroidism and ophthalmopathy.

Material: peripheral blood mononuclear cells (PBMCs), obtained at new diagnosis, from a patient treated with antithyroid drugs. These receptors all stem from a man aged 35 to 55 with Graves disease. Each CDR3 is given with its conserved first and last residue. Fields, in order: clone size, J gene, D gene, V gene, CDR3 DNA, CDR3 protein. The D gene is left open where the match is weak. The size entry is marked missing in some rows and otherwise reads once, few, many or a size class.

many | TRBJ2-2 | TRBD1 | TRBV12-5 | TGTGCTAGTGGTTTAGGGGACAGGGACGGCGGGGAGCTGTTTTTT | CASGLGDRDGGELFF
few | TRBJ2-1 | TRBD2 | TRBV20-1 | TGCAGTGCTAGAGGCTTGCTAGCGGGATACGATGAGCAGTTCTTC | CSARGLLAGYDEQFF
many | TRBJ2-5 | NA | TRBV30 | TGTGCCTGGAGTGATTTTACTAGGGATCAAGAGACCCAGTACTTC | CAWSDFTRDQETQYF
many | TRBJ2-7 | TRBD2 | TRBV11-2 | TGTGCCAGCAGCTTAGGGCTAGCGGGGCCCTACGAGCAGTACTTC | CASSLGLAGPYEQYF
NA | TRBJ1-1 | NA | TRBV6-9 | TGTGCCAGCAGTTACTTAAAGCAAGCTTTCTTT | CASSYLKQAFF
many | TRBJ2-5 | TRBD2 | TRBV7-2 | TGTGCCAGCAGCTCGCCGATTCGGACTAGCGGGAGTGAGGAGACCCAGTACTTC | CASSSPIRTSGSEETQYF
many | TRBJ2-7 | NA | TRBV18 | TGTGCCAGCTCACTAACATTCGACAACGAGCAGTACTTC | CASSLTFDNEQYF
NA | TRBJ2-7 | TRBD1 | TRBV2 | TGTGCCAGCAGTGGTGTAAGGAGAGGGGGCTTGGGCGAGCAGTACTTC | CASSGVRRGGLGEQYF
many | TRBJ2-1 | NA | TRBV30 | TGTGCCTGGAGAGCAGGGGCCTACAATGAGCAGTTCTTC | CAWRAGAYNEQFF
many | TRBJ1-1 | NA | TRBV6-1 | TGTGCCAGCAGAGTCAGGGGTCCGGTCACTGAAGCTTTCTTT | CASRVRGPVTEAFF
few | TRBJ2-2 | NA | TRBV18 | TGTGCCAGCGGCCGCGACAGACTGAACACCGGGGAGCTGTTTTTT | CASGRDRLNTGELFF
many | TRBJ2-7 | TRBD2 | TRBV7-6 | TGTGCCAGCAGCTTAGCGGGCGGGCGGGAGATCGACGAGCAGTACTTC | CASSLAGGREIDEQYF
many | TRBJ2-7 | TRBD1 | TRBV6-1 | TGTGCCAGCAGCGCTCCTGCCGGGACAGCGCCCTACGAGCAGTACTTC | CASSAPAGTAPYEQYF
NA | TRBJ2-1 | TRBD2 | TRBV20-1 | TGCAGTGCTGGGGGGAGCGGGAGGGTGGGTAATGAGCAGTTCTTC | CSAGGSGRVGNEQFF
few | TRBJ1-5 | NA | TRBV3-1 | TGTGCCAGCAGCCAAGGGCAGGAGGATCAGCCCCAGCATTTT | CASSQGQEDQPQHF
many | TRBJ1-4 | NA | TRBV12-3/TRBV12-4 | TGTGCCAGCAGTTTAATCCCTAAGGAGGAAAAACTGTTTTTT | CASSLIPKEEKLFF
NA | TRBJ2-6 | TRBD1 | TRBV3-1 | TGTGCCAGCAGCCGACGGACAGGGGGGAACTCTGGGGCCAACGTCCTGACTTTC | CASSRRTGGNSGANVLTF
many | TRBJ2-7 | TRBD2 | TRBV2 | TGTGCCAGCAGTGAAGTACTAGCGGGTAGCTACGAGCAGTACTTC | CASSEVLAGSYEQYF
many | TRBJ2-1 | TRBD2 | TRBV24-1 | TGTGCCACCAGTGACAGGGGACTAGCGGTAAACTACAATGAGCAGTTCTTC | CATSDRGLAVNYNEQFF
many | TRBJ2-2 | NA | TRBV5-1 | TGCGCCAGCAGCTTGACAGTTTACACCGGGGAGCTGTTTTTT | CASSLTVYTGELFF
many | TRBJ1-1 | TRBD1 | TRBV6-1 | TGTGCCAGCAGCTTAAAACAGGGGGCTGCTTTCTTT | CASSLKQGAAFF
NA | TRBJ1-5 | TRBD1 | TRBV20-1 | TGCAGTGCTCCTACTCCGGGCGACAGGGGGCTGCAGCCCCAGCATTTT | CSAPTPGDRGLQPQHF
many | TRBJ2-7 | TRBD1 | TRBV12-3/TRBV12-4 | TGTGCCACTCGACAGGGGGGCTACGAGCAGTACTTC | CATRQGGYEQYF
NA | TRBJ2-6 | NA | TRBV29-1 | TGCAGCGGTACAGTTCCTGGGGCCAACGTCCTGACTTTC | CSGTVPGANVLTF
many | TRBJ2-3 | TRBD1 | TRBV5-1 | TGCGCCAGCAGCTTGGCCCGACAGGGGCCACCGGGAAATACGCAGTATTTT | CASSLARQGPPGNTQYF
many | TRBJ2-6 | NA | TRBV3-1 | TGTGCCAGCAGCCAACTCAATTCTGGGGCCAACGTCCTGACTTTC | CASSQLNSGANVLTF
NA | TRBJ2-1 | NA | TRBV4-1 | TGCGCCAGCAGCCAACTAAGCGGAAACATCTACAATGAGCAGTTCTTC | CASSQLSGNIYNEQFF
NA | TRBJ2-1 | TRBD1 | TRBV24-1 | TGTGCCACCTCTCCAGGGGGCGGTTACAATGAGCAGTTCTTC | CATSPGGGYNEQFF
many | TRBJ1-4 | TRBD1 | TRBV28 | TGTGCCAGCAGTTCCGCCCGATTACAGGGGGCAGACGAAAAACTGTTTTTT | CASSSARLQGADEKLFF
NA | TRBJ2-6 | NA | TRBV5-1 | TGCGCCAGCAGCTTGGACGTGAATTCTGGGGCCAACGTCCTGACTTTC | CASSLDVNSGANVLTF
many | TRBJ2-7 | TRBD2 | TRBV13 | TGTGCCAGCAGCTTAGGCCCGACTAGCGGAGACGAGCAGTACTTC | CASSLGPTSGDEQYF
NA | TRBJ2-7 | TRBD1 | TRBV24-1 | TGTGCCACCAGTGACCCTCGACAGGGAGCCTACGAGCAGTACTTC | CATSDPRQGAYEQYF
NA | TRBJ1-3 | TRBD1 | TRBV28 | TGTGCCAGCAACTCCCAGGGGGTGGGGACTGGAAACACCATATATTTT | CASNSQGVGTGNTIYF
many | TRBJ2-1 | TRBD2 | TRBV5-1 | TGCGCCAGCAGCCCCCTCGGGGCGGGAGTAGAGCAGTTCTTC | CASSPLGAGVEQFF
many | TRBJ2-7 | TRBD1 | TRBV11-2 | TGTGCCAGCAGCTTAGATGGGGACAGCCCCTACGAGCAGTACTTC | CASSLDGDSPYEQYF
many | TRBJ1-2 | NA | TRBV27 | TGTGCCAGCAGTTTGGTGTCAGGACCATTAGTTGGCTACACCTTC | CASSLVSGPLVGYTF
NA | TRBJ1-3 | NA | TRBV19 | TGTGCCAGTGGACCCGACGGAAACTCTGGAAACACCATATATTTT | CASGPDGNSGNTIYF
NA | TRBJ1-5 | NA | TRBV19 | TGTGCCAGTAGTATTGGGGGGTTTGGCAATCAGCCCCAGCATTTT | CASSIGGFGNQPQHF
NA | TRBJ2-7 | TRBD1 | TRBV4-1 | TGCGCCAGCAGCCATTCCGGACAGGGGTCCGAGCAGTACTTC | CASSHSGQGSEQYF
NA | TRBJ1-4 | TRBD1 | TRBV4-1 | TGTGCCAGCAGCCAACGGATAGGGGGCGAAGAAAAACTGTTTTTT | CASSQRIGGEEKLFF
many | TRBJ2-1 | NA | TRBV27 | TGTGCCAGCAGTGAGCAGGGAGTCCCCTACAATGAGCAGTTCTTC | CASSEQGVPYNEQFF
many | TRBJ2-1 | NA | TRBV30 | TGTGCCGTTGGAGTCTCTAGCGTCCATGAGCAGTTCTTC | CAVGVSSVHEQFF
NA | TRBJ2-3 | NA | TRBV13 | TGTGCCAGCAGCCTACAAATATCCGGGATTGGGGCAGATACGCAGTATTTT | CASSLQISGIGADTQYF
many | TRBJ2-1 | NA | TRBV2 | TGTGCCAGCAGCCGGCAGGGAGGTGAGCAGTTCTTC | CASSRQGGEQFF
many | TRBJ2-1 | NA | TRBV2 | TGTGCCAGCGAGGCGGGCTCCTACAATGAGCAGTTCTTC | CASEAGSYNEQFF
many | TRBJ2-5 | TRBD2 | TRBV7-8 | TGTGCCAGCAGCTTAGCGGGAGGGATAGAGACCCAGTACTTC | CASSLAGGIETQYF
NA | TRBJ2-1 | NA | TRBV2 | TGTGCCAGCATGACTAGAGATGAGCAGTTCTTC | CASMTRDEQFF
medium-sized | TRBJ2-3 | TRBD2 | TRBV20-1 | TGCAGTGCTAGAGATCGAGGGACTAGCGGGATTAGCACAGATACGCAGTATTTT | CSARDRGTSGISTDTQYF
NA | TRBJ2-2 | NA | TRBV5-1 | TGCGCCAGCAGCTTGGCCGTGACAGCTTCGAACACCGGGGAGCTGTTTTTT | CASSLAVTASNTGELFF
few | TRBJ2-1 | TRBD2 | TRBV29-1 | TGCAGCGTCGAAACGGCGGGAGGACCCTCCTACAATGAGCAGTTCTTC | CSVETAGGPSYNEQFF
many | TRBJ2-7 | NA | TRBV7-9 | TGTGCCAGCAGCTTAGCGGGACTTCGAAGGCCCTACGAGCAGTACTTC | CASSLAGLRRPYEQYF